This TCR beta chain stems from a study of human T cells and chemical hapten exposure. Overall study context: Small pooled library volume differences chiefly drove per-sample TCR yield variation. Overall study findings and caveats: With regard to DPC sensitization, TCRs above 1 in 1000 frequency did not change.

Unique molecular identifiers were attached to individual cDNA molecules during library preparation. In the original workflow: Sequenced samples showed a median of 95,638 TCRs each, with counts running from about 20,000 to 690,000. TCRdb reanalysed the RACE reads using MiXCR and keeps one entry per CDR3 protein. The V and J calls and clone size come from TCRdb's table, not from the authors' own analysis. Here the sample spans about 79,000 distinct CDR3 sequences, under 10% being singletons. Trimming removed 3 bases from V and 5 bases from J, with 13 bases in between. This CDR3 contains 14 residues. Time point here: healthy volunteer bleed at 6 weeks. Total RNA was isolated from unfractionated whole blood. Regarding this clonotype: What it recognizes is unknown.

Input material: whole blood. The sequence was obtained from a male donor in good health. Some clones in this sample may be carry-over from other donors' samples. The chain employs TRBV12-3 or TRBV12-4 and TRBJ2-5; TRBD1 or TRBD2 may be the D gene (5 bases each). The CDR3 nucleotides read TGTGCCAGCAGTTTTACCGGGACGAAGGAGACCCAGTACTTC. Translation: CASSFTGTKETQYF.